This TCR beta chain was documented in a study of radiation and T cells in renal cell carcinoma. Noted time point: blood 2 weeks post-SBRT. Treatment of the sample: 15 Gy SBRT to primary tumor, nephrectomy 4 weeks later. TCRdb's table, derived via immunoSEQ multiplex PCR, lists solely in-frame clones and lacks some. The sample has tens of thousands of clones; about 86% are singletons. Study-level findings and limits: Top tumor clonotypes rose in blood 2 weeks post-radiation, then contracted.

With regard to this clone: Its target is not known.

Specimen: blood, collected from a patient whose treatment included radiotherapy and nephrectomy. The TCR sequence derives from a woman aged 45-59 years with renal cell carcinoma.

The CDR3 DNA follows: TGTGCCAGCGCGTGGACAGATACGCAGTATTTT. Protein sequence: CASAWTDTQYF. V usage is TRBV6-6 and J usage is TRBJ2-3, with D unresolved. V was clipped by 8 bases and J by 3 bases, with 6 bases between them. CDR1 MNHNY and CDR2 SVGAGI come from the germline V gene (reference sequence). This CDR3 has 11 amino acids.